This TCR beta chain was documented in a study of OX40 agonist ivuxolimab in advanced cancers. Overall study: Patients got intravenous ivuxolimab at 0.01 to 10 mg/kg every 2 weeks. The study reported partial responses in three patients: one hepatocellular carcinoma, two cutaneous melanoma. Study-level results: Some patients without response likewise showed low normalized clonal expansion.

The V and J ends lost 6 bases and 0 bases, in that order; junction bases with no gene match: 10. The CDR3 has 17 residues. Germline V gene data show CDR1 as SQVTM and CDR2 as ANQGSEA. Sequencing was performed with immunoSEQ multiplex PCR; in TCRdb, only in-frame clones are kept and a portion is missing. The sample lists more than 25,000 clones; approximately 86% were seen once. Worth noting for this clone: Its antigen is undetermined.

V gene TRBV29-1 combines with J gene TRBJ2-6; the match to TRBD1 covers 8 bases. The sequenced sample was CD4+ or CD8+ T cells sorted from blood, obtained in a trial of the OX40 agonist ivuxolimab. The source of this sequence is an adult with an advanced solid tumor such as melanoma, head and neck, liver or kidney cancer. CDR3 sequence reads: CSVQDRVVPSGANVLTF. CDR3 DNA: TGCAGCGTCCAGGACAGGGTGGTTCCCTCTGGGGCCAACGTCCTGACTTTC. Filled out from reference TRBV29-1 and TRBJ2-6, the complete variable domain reads SAVISQKPSRDICQRGTSLTIQCQVDSQVTMMFWYRQQPGQSLTLIATANQGSEATYESGFVIDKFPISRPNLTFSTLTVSNMSPEDSSIYLCSVQDRVVPSGANVLTFGAGSRLTVL.